This T cell receptor beta chain was obtained from a study of shared clonotypes between healthy human individuals. CD45RO-negative CD8 cells positively selected for CCR7 made up the naive population, which excluded terminally differentiated effector memory CD45RA+ cells. The repertoire was sequenced with immunoSEQ multiplex PCR; TCRdb's copy has only in-frame clones and lacks some. This sample has hundreds of thousands of clones; 95% to 96% occur once, and the top ten carry around 0.097%. Between the trimmed V and J ends, which lost 8 bases and 4 bases, there was a span of 9 bases. In germline, CDR1 is MDHEN, CDR2 SYDVKM. This CDR3 is 12 amino acids long.

This TCR came from a woman in her twenties or thirties in good health. The genes are TRBV28 and TRBJ2-1; no definite D call. Sequences were obtained from naive CD8+ T cells sorted from blood. CDR3: CASGVAYNEQFF. The CDR3 DNA sequence: TGTGCCAGCGGTGTAGCTTACAATGAGCAGTTCTTC. Variable domain in full (rest from reference TRBV28 and TRBJ2-1): DVKVTQSSRYLVKRTGEKVFLECVQDMDHENMFWYRQDPGLGLRLIYFSYDVKMKEKGDIPEGYSVSREKKERFSLILESASTNQTSMYLCASGVAYNEQFFGPGTRLTVL.